The clone carrying this T cell receptor (beta chain) has ten or more counts. These data originate in a study of CDR3 diversity in severe acne. This CDR3 is 15 amino acids long. The germline V and J ends were trimmed by 0 bases and 2 bases, with 7 bases remaining between them. Germline CDR1 reads MRHNA; CDR2 reads SNTAGT. A single record per CDR3 protein comes from TCRdb applying MiXCR to the PCR reads. The repertoire consists of over 100,000 distinct CDR3 sequences, with more than 45% occurring once and the leading ten covering roughly an eighth. The chain is built from TRBV6-4 and TRBJ2-2, with TRBD1 as a possible D gene (6 bases). The sequencing input was blood. The TCR sequence derives from a male donor with acne. As DNA, the CDR3 is TGTGCCAGCAGTGACTCGGGACAAAACACCGGGGAGCTGTTTTTT. Translated, it gives CASSDSGQNTGELFF.